This T cell receptor (beta chain) appears in the sequencing data of a study of blood T cell repertoires in COVID-19. Turning to the study itself: Nucleic acid was either cDNA or gDNA, and it came from T cells, B-cell-depleted T cells, or PBMCs.

Authors' processing steps: Counts of nucleated cells, estimated from reference gene primer amplification, were obtained. Some clones are missing from TCRdb's copy, which holds only in-frame ones; the method was immunoSEQ multiplex PCR. For V, J and clone size, that table is used; D and trimming come from the DNA. The sample has about 230,000 clones, approximately 80% seen once. The CDR3 is made up of 15 amino acids. CDR1 SGHTA and CDR2 FQGNSA come from the germline V gene. The V gene end was trimmed by 2 bases and the J gene end by 9 bases; junction bases not matched to a gene: 9. This clonotype was obtained from a woman of 80 years or more with COVID-19, enrolled during active disease. The rearrangement links TRBV7-2 to TRBJ2-7, with 11 bases lining up with TRBD2. Sequencing was performed on peripheral blood. The CDR3 DNA follows: TGTGCCAGCAGCTTAAGCGGGACTAGCGGTAATGTGCAGTACTTC. Its translation is CASSLSGTSGNVQYF.